This T cell receptor beta chain derives from a study of cytomegalovirus exposure and HLA in healthy donors. Study results and limitations: Certain sequence variants were highly shared and formed a cluster, and this cluster was likely a sequencing artifact.

The germline V gene has CDR1 MGHRA and CDR2 YSYEKL. This CDR3 has 17 residues. With 0 bases removed from V and 5 bases from J, the gap between germline ends came to 19 bases. Details on this clone: Its matching antigen is unknown.

PCR amplification relied on 60 Vbeta primers (plus 13 Jbeta primers). The protocol was immunoSEQ multiplex PCR, while the TCRdb copy is restricted to in-frame clones and leaves out a portion. The sample includes 110,000 to 150,000 clones, approximately 78% of them seen just once. The sample was PBMCs. The genes are TRBV4-1 and TRBJ2-5, with D unclear. The sequence derives from a man aged 18 to 30 in good health and CMV-seropositive. CDR3 loop: CASSQDMALPQSETQYF. In DNA, the CDR3 is TGCGCCAGCAGCCAAGATATGGCCCTCCCTCAGTCGGAGACCCAGTACTTC.